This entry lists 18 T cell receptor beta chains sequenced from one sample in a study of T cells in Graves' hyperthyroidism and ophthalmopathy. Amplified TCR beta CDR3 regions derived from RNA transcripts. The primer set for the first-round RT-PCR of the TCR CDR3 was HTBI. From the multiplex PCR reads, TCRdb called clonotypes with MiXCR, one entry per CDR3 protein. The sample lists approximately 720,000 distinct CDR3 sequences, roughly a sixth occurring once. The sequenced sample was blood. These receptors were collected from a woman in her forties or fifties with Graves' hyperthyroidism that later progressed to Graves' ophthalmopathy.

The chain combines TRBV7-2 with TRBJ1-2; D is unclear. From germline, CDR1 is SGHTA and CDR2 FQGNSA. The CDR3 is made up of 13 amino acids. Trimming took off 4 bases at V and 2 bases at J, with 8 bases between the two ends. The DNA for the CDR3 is TGTGCCAGCAGCTCTCGGACCAACTATGGCTACACCTTC. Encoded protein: CASSSRTNYGYTF.

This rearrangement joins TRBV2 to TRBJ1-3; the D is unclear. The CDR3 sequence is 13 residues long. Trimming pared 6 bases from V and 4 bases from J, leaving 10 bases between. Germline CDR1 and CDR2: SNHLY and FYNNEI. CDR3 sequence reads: CASRATRGNTIYF. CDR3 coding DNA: TGTGCCAGCAGAGCGACGAGAGGAAACACCATATATTTT.

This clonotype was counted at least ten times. The CDR3: CASSSSGTGGPLGQPQHF. CDR3 coding DNA: TGTGCCAGCAGTTCCAGCGGGACAGGGGGCCCACTGGGGCAGCCCCAGCATTTT. This chain uses TRBV12-3 or TRBV12-4 with TRBJ1-5; 12 bases fit TRBD1. This CDR3 is 18 amino acids long. The V gene end was trimmed by 4 bases and the J gene end by 7 bases; junction bases not matched to a gene: 14.

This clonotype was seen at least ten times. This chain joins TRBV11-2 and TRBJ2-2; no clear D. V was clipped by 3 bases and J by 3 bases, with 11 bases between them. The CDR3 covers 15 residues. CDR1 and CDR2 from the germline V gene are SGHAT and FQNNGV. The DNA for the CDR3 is TGTGCCAGCAGCTTGAGTGGGGTGGACACCGGGGAGCTGTTTTTT. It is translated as CASSLSGVDTGELFF. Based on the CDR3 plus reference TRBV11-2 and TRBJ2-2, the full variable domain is EAGVAQSPRYKIIEKRQSVAFWCNPISGHATLYWYQQILGQGPKLLIQFQNNGVVDDSQLPKDRFSAERLKGVDSTLKIQPAKLEDSAVYLCASSLSGVDTGELFFGEGSRLTVL.

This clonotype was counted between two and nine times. CDR3 loop: CSARDTGKIGQPQHF. The CDR3 nucleotides read TGCAGTGCTAGAGATACAGGGAAAATTGGTCAGCCCCAGCATTTT. J is TRBJ1-5 and V is TRBV20-1; D perhaps matches TRBD1 (6 bases). The germline V gene has CDR1 DFQATT and CDR2 SNEGSKA (reference sequence). Between the trimmed V and J ends, which lost 0 bases and 6 bases, there was a span of 15 bases. The CDR3 totals 15 residues.

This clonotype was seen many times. The CDR3 reads CASSVTGGRNSPLHF. The CDR3 DNA is TGTGCCAGCAGTGTGACAGGGGGCCGTAATTCACCCCTCCACTTT. The V call is TRBV12-3 or TRBV12-4, the J call TRBJ1-6; 10 nucleotides agree with TRBD1. This CDR3 region has 15 residues. V trimming: 5 bases; J trimming: 6 bases; junction bases outside the gene matches: 4.

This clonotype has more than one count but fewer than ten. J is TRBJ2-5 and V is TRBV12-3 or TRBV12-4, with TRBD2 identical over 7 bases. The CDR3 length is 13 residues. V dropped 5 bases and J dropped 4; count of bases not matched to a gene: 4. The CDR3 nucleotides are TGTGCCAGCAGTATACAGCGGGGAGAGACCCAGTACTTC. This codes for CASSIQRGETQYF.

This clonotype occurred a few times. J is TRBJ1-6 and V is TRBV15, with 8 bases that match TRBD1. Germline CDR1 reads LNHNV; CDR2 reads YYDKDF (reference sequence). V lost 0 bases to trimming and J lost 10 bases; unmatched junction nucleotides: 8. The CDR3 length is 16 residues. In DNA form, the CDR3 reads TGTGCCACCAGCAGAGATTCACAGGGGACAGGATCACCCCTCCACTTT. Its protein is CATSRDSQGTGSPLHF.

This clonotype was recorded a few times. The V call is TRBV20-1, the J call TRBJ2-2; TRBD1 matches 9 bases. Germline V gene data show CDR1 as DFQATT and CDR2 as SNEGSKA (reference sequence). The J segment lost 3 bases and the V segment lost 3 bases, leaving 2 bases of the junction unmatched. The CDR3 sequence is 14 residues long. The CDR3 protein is CSARGTGYTGELFF. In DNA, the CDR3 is TGCAGTGCTAGGGGGACAGGGTACACCGGGGAGCTGTTTTTT.

The CDR3 DNA sequence: TGTGCCAGCAGTGAAGCTGGGGGTGGCTACACCTTC. Protein: CASSEAGGGYTF. The V and J genes are TRBV6-1 and TRBJ1-2; the D gene is possibly TRBD1 (5 bases). Trimming removed 0 bases at V and 7 bases at J, with 6 bases between. Looked up from germline, CDR1 is MNHNS and CDR2 is SASEGT. The CDR3 has 12 amino acids.

CDR3 bases: TGCGCCAGCAGCTTCCCCCAAGGGGATTTGAACACCGGGGAGCTGTTTTTT. Translation: CASSFPQGDLNTGELFF. This chain joins TRBV5-1 and TRBJ2-2, with D possibly matching TRBD1 (5 bases). The CDR3 covers 17 residues. V shed 2 bases and J shed 1 base, with 15 bases lying between them. The germline gives CDR1 SGHRS, CDR2 YFSETQ. Using reference TRBV5-1 and TRBJ2-2 for the parts outside the CDR3, the full variable domain is KAGVTQTPRYLIKTRGQQVTLSCSPISGHRSVSWYQQTPGQGLQFLFEYFSETQRNKGNFPGRFSGRQFSNSRSEMNVSTLELGDSALYLCASSFPQGDLNTGELFFGEGSRLTVL.

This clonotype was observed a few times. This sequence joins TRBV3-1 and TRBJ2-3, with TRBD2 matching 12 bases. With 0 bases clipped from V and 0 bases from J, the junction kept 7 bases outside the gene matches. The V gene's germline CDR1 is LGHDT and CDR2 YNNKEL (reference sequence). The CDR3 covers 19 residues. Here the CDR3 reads CASSQDGLAGGPSTDTQYF. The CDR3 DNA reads TGTGCCAGCAGCCAAGACGGGCTAGCGGGGGGGCCGAGCACAGATACGCAGTATTTT.

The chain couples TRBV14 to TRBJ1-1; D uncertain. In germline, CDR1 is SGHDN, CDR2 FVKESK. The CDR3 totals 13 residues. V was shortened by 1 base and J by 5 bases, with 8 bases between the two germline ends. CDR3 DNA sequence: TGTGCCAGCAGCCAAGGGGTGTGGACTGAAGCTTTCTTT. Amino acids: CASSQGVWTEAFF.

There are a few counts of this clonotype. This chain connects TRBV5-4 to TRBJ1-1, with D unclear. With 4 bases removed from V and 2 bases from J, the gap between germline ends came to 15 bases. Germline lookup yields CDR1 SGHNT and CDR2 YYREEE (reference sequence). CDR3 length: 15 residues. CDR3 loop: CASSPDSRSNTEAFF. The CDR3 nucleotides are TGTGCCAGCAGCCCGGACTCAAGGTCAAACACTGAAGCTTTCTTT.

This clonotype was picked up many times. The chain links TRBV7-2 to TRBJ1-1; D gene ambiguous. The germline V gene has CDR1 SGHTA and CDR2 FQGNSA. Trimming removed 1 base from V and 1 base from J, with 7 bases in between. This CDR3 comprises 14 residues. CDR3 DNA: TGTGCCAGCAGCTTAGAAGGGCGGAACACTGAAGCTTTCTTT. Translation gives CASSLEGRNTEAFF.

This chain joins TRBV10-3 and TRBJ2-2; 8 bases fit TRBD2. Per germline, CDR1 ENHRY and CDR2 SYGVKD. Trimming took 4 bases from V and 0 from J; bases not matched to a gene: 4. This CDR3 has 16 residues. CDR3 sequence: CAISGLAGSNTGELFF. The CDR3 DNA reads TGTGCCATCAGTGGGTTAGCGGGGTCGAACACCGGGGAGCTGTTTTTT.

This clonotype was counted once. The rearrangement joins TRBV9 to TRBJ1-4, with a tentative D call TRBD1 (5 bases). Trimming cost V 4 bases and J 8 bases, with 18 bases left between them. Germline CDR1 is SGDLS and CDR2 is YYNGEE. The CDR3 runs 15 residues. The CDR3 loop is CASSPDSGMEEKLFF. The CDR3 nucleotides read TGTGCCAGCAGCCCCGACAGCGGTATGGAGGAAAAACTGTTTTTT.

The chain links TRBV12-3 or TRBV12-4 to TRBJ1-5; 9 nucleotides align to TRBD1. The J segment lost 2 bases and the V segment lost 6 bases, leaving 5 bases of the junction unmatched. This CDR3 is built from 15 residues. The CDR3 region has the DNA TGTGCCAGCAGCACGGGACAGGGAGGCAATCAGCCCCAGCATTTT. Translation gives CASSTGQGGNQPQHF.